One sample yielded the 19 T cell receptor beta chains listed below, sequenced in a study of shared clonotypes between healthy human individuals. Profiled with immunoSEQ multiplex PCR; TCRdb holds only in-frame clones, not every one. This table holds some 1 million clones, about 70% found once. Sequenced material: memory CD4+ T cells sorted from blood. Subset: CD45RA-negative fraction. The receptors were gathered from a man aged 18 to 35 in good health.

The chain employs TRBV5-6 and TRBJ1-1; tentatively, D is TRBD1 (6 bases). CDR3 length: 15 residues. Trimming cost V 3 bases and J 0 bases, with 12 bases left between them. Germline V gene data show CDR1 as SGHDT and CDR2 as YYEEEE. The CDR3, as DNA: TGTGCCAGCAGCTCCTTCGGGGGCCTGAACACTGAAGCTTTCTTT. Translating gives CASSSFGGLNTEAFF. The full variable domain, rest sourced from reference TRBV5-6 and TRBJ1-1, is DAGVTQSPTHLIKTRGQQVTLRCSPKSGHDTVSWYQQALGQGPQFIFQYYEEEERQRGNFPDRFSGHQFPNYSSELNVNALLLGDSALYLCASSSFGGLNTEAFFGQGTRLTVV.

The gene calls are TRBV6-5 and TRBJ2-1; 12 bases align to TRBD2. The ends lost 4 bases at V and 9 bases at J; junction bases unmatched: 7. The CDR3 is 15 residues long. Per germline, CDR1 MNHEY and CDR2 SVGAGI. As DNA, the CDR3 is TGTGCCAGCAGTTCGGCTAGCGGGGGGGCGAGTGAGCAGTTCTTC. Its translation: CASSSASGGASEQFF.

Comment on this clone: The sample contains more than one DNA sequence encoding this CDR3. This rearrangement joins TRBV11-2 to TRBJ1-1, with D maybe TRBD1 (6 bases). Trimming removed 2 bases from V and 6 bases from J, with 13 bases in between. The CDR3 length is 14 residues. Germline values: CDR1 SGHAT, CDR2 FQNNGV. CDR3 protein: CASSLRGGAAEAFF. The CDR3 DNA is TGTGCCAGCAGCTTACGAGGGGGAGCGGCTGAAGCTTTCTTT.

CDR3 nucleotide sequence: TGTGCCAGTACCCTCCAGGCCCCTGGGCCGGGCAATCAGCCCCAGCATTTT. Amino acids: CASTLQAPGPGNQPQHF. V and J are TRBV19 and TRBJ1-5, with D uncertain. Germline CDR1 reads LNHDA; CDR2 reads SQIVND (reference sequence). The CDR3 loop spans 17 amino acids. The germline V and J ends were trimmed by 7 bases and 2 bases, with 21 bases remaining between them.

A remark on this clone: This may be a read error: a much more frequent sequence differs by one nucleotide. Additional DNA sequences in this sample encode the identical CDR3. This sequence joins TRBV10-3 and TRBJ2-1; 14 nucleotides line up with TRBD2. Germline V gene sequence: CDR1 ENHRY, CDR2 SYGVKD. The length of the CDR3 is 15 residues. The CDR3 nucleotides read TGCGCCATCACTCCGGGACTAGCGGGGGAGGATGAGCAGTTCTTC. Protein sequence: CAITPGLAGEDEQFF.

V usage is TRBV5-1 and J usage is TRBJ1-2; D possibly corresponds to TRBD1 (6 bases). From germline, CDR1 is SGHRS and CDR2 YFSETQ. V was shortened by 8 bases and J by 0 bases, with 11 bases between the two germline ends. The CDR3 has 13 amino acids. The CDR3 DNA sequence: TGCGCCAGTGGAGAGGGGGCTAACTATGGCTACACCTTC. This translates into CASGEGANYGYTF. Filled out from reference TRBV5-1 and TRBJ1-2, the complete variable domain reads KAGVTQTPRYLIKTRGQQVTLSCSPISGHRSVSWYQQTPGQGLQFLFEYFSETQRNKGNFPGRFSGRQFSNSRSEMNVSTLELGDSALYLCASGEGANYGYTFGSGTRLTVV.

The rearrangement links TRBV7-8 to TRBJ2-3; no definite D call. The CDR3 has 15 amino acids. Looked up from germline, CDR1 is SGHVS and CDR2 is FQNEAQ. The V end lost 1 base, the J end lost 3 bases, and 11 bases lay between the germline ends. CDR3 in DNA: TGTGCCAGCAGCTTAGGGACCTACAGTACAGATACGCAGTATTTT. Translated, it gives CASSLGTYSTDTQYF.

As regards this clone: Distinct nucleotide sequences in the sample also encode this CDR3. This sequence joins TRBV5-1 and TRBJ2-1; perhaps TRBD2 as D (6 bases). The germline V and J ends were trimmed by 4 bases and 0 bases, with 14 bases remaining between them. The germline V gene encodes CDR1 SGHRS and CDR2 YFSETQ. The CDR3 extends over 16 amino acids. The CDR3 nucleotides are TGCGCCAGCAGCCCCTCCGGGGGAAGCTCCTACAATGAGCAGTTCTTC. Translated, it gives CASSPSGGSSYNEQFF.

The rearrangement joins TRBV9 to TRBJ2-5; D call uncertain. Looked up from germline, CDR1 is SGDLS and CDR2 is YYNGEE. This CDR3 is built from 16 residues. V gave up 4 bases and J gave up 2 bases, with 18 bases separating them. CDR3 coding DNA: TGTGCCAGCAGCCCAGGACCGGGCAGTACTCAAGAGACCCAGTACTTC. Its translation: CASSPGPGSTQETQYF.

This chain uses TRBV9 with TRBJ2-3; 7 bases align to TRBD1. Germline CDR1 SGDLS, CDR2 YYNGEE. CDR3 length: 13 residues. Trimming cost V 6 bases and J 4 bases; bases outside gene matches: 5. The CDR3: CASTRGISDTQYF. CDR3 bases: TGTGCCAGCACCAGGGGGATATCAGATACGCAGTATTTT. Based on the CDR3 plus reference TRBV9 and TRBJ2-3, the full variable domain is DSGVTQTPKHLITATGQRVTLRCSPRSGDLSVYWYQQSLDQGLQFLIQYYNGEERAKGNILERFSAQQFPDLHSELNLSSLELGDSALYFCASTRGISDTQYFGPGTRLTVL.

The V gene is TRBV30, the J gene TRBJ1-3; TRBD1 is a possible D gene (5 bases). This CDR3 spans 15 amino acids. CDR1 and CDR2 (germline): GTSNPN, SVGIG (reference sequence). Deletions cut 3 bases from V and 0 bases from J, with 12 bases between. CDR3 residues: CAWSPQGTSGNTIYF. The CDR3 DNA is TGTGCCTGGAGCCCCCAGGGTACCTCTGGAAACACCATATATTTT.

V is TRBV18 and J is TRBJ2-7; tentatively, D is TRBD1 or TRBD2 (6 bases each). Germline V gives CDR1 KGHSH, CDR2 LQKENI. This CDR3 has 14 residues. The V and J ends lost 3 bases and 0 bases respectively, with 9 bases between them. CDR3 sequence reads: CASSPGGPSYEQYF. The CDR3 DNA is TGTGCCAGCTCACCCGGGGGCCCCTCCTACGAGCAGTACTTC.

The rearrangement links TRBV29-1 to TRBJ1-2; D is uncertain. Looked up from germline, CDR1 is SQVTM and CDR2 is ANQGSEA. The CDR3 has 14 residues. The V end was cut by 0 bases, the J end by 2 bases, with 10 bases between. The CDR3 nucleotides are TGCAGCGTTGAAGATCGGGGTCGAAACTATGGCTACACCTTC. This translates into CSVEDRGRNYGYTF.

The chain combines TRBV19 with TRBJ1-5; weak D call: TRBD1 (5 bases). CDR3 length equals 13 residues. CDR1 LNHDA and CDR2 SQIVND come from the germline V gene (reference sequence). V was shortened by 8 bases and J by 2 bases, with 10 bases between the two germline ends. In DNA form, the CDR3 reads TGTGCCAGTGGGGGAAGTGGCAATCAGCCCCAGCATTTT. Residues: CASGGSGNQPQHF. The whole variable domain, remainder taken from reference TRBV19 and TRBJ1-5, is DGGITQSPKYLFRKEGQNVTLSCEQNLNHDAMYWYRQDPGQGLRLIYYSQIVNDFQKGDIAEGYSVSREKKESFPLTVTSAQKNPTAFYLCASGGSGNQPQHFGDGTRLSIL.

The chain uses TRBV6-5 and TRBJ2-3; D unresolved. Trimming took off 5 bases at V and 1 base at J, with 10 bases between the two ends. The CDR3 has 14 amino acids. Germline CDR1 is MNHEY and CDR2 is SVGAGI. CDR3: CASSRQPRTDTQYF. The CDR3 DNA follows: TGTGCCAGCAGTAGACAACCCCGCACAGATACGCAGTATTTT.

The V and J genes are TRBV29-1 and TRBJ2-3; TRBD2 agrees at 13 bases. Germline CDR1 SQVTM, CDR2 ANQGSEA. CDR3 size: 15 residues. The J segment lost 2 bases and the V segment lost 7 bases, leaving 6 bases of the junction unmatched. The CDR3 coding sequence is TGCAGCGCCCTACTAGCGGGGGGGCACACAGATACGCAGTATTTT. It encodes CSALLAGGHTDTQYF.

The sample holds one count of this clone. The chain combines TRBV30 with TRBJ2-1, with D maybe TRBD2 (5 bases). Looked up from germline, CDR1 is GTSNPN and CDR2 is SVGIG (reference sequence). This CDR3 is 13 amino acids long. The V gene lost 1 base and the J gene lost 7 bases, with 11 bases spanning the gap. This CDR3 is CAWSALGKNEQFF. The CDR3 coding sequence is TGTGCCTGGAGTGCCCTCGGGAAAAATGAGCAGTTCTTC.

V gene TRBV11-3 combines with J gene TRBJ2-3, with D unresolved. Germline lookup yields CDR1 SGHNT and CDR2 YENEEA. V was shortened by 4 bases and J by 5 bases, with 10 bases between the two germline ends. This CDR3 is built from 13 residues. CDR3 in amino acids: CASSSQEVDTQYF. The CDR3 DNA follows: TGTGCCAGCAGCTCCCAAGAAGTAGATACGCAGTATTTT.

The chain employs TRBV14 and TRBJ2-1; weak D call: TRBD1 (5 bases). The CDR3 is 13 amino acids. V was shortened by 5 bases and J by 14 bases, with 19 bases between the two germline ends. Germline V gene lookup returns CDR1 SGHDN and CDR2 FVKESK. This CDR3 reads CASSSGPGLNKFF. CDR3 DNA: TGTGCCAGCAGCTCCGGGCCAGGGTTGAACAAGTTCTTC.